This T cell receptor beta chain is drawn from a study of T cells in tumors after PD-1 blockade. The wider study: Patients received pembrolizumab 200 mg every 3 weeks or cemiplimab 350 mg every 2 weeks. General study results and limits: Peripheral recruitment is suggested, as some novel exhausted tumor clones were in pre-treatment blood.

The repertoire was sequenced with immunoSEQ multiplex PCR; TCRdb's copy has only in-frame clones and lacks some. Among roughly 15,000 clones listed, over 80% were seen once. In the case of this clone: Its antigen remains unknown.

This clonotype was obtained from a human donor with basal cell carcinoma. This specimen was PBMCs, taken after anti-PD-1 treatment.

CDR3 loop: CASSESDDGDTDTQYF. In DNA form, the CDR3 reads TGCGCCAGCAGTGAGTCCGATGACGGCGACACAGATACGCAGTATTTT. This sequence joins TRBV10-1 and TRBJ2-3; D is unresolved. There are 16 residues in the CDR3. V was trimmed by 0 bases and J by 2 bases, leaving 12 bases between them. Germline V gene sequence: CDR1 WNHNN, CDR2 SYGVQD (reference sequence).